What follows describes a single T cell receptor beta chain. Trimming left V 0 bases short and J 6 bases short, with 12 bases between. Per the germline V gene, CDR1 is LGHNA and CDR2 is YSLEER. The CDR3 runs 14 residues. This sample is part of a study of cytomegalovirus exposure and HLA in healthy donors. Only in-frame clones appear in the TCRdb table, and some are missing; sequencing was by immunoSEQ multiplex PCR. Of about 110,000 clones in the sample, approximately 96% were seen once. This TCR was recovered from a woman between 18 and 30 years old in good health and CMV-seronegative. Sequencing used PBMCs. The rearrangement links TRBV4-3 to TRBJ2-7; D uncertain. The CDR3 DNA sequence: TGCGCCAGCAGCCAAGACGACAAATCGGTCGAGCAGTACTTC. Its translation: CASSQDDKSVEQYF.